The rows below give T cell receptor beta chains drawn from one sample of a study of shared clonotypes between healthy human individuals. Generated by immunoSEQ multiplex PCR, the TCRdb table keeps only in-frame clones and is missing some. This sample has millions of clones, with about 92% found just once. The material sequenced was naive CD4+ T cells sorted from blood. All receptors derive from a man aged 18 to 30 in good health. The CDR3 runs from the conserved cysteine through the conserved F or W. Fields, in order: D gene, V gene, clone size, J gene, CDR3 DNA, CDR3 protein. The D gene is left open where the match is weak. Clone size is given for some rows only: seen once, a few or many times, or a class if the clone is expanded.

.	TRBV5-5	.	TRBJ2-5	TGTGCCAGCAGCCCTGGATCCGACAGAGCTCAAGAGACCCAGTACTTC	CASSPGSDRAQETQYF
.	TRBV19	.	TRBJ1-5	TGTGCCAGTACTACCACGGGGCAGCCCCAGCATTTT	CASTTTGQPQHF
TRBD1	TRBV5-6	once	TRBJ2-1	TGTGCCAGCAGCTCCGGGACAGGGAGCTCCTACAATGAGCAGTTCTTC	CASSSGTGSSYNEQFF
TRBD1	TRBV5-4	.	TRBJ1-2	TGTGCCAGCAGCCTCCAGGGGGCGCCGGATGGCTACACCTTC	CASSLQGAPDGYTF
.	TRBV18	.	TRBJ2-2	TGTGCCAGCTCACCACCGGGCAGGCCAGACGGGGAGCTGTTTTTT	CASSPPGRPDGELFF
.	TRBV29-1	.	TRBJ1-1	TGCAGCGTTCACCAAGGGGTATTGAACACTGAAGCTTTCTTT	CSVHQGVLNTEAFF
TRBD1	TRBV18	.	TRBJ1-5	TGTGCCAGCTCAGAGGGACAGGTCAATCAGCCCCAGCATTTT	CASSEGQVNQPQHF
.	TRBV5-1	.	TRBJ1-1	TGCGCCAGCAGCTCCCAACCCACAGGGAGGAACAGTAATGAAGCTTTCTTT	CASSSQPTGRNSNEAFF
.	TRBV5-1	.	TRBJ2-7	TGCGCCAGCAGTGATTCGTCCCGGGAGCAGTACTTC	CASSDSSREQYF
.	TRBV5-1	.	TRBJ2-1	TGCGCCAGCAGCTTGTTGGGTGAGCAGTTCTTC	CASSLLGEQFF
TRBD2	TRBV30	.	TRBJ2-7	TGTGCCTGGAGTCGCGGGGGATCCTACGAGCAGTACTTC	CAWSRGGSYEQYF
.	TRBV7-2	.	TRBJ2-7	TGTGCCAGCAGCTTAGTATTAAGGACCAACTTCCAGCAGTACTTC	CASSLVLRTNFQQYF
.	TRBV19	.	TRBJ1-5	TGTGCCAGTAGTATCGGGCAGGGGACTTTCAAGAGCAATCAGCCCCAGCATTTT	CASSIGQGTFKSNQPQHF
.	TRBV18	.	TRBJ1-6	TGTGCCAGCTCACACACTCCAGGGAGGGCCGTCCATAATTCACCCCTCCACTTT	CASSHTPGRAVHNSPLHF
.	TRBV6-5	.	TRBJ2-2	TGTGCCAGCACCAAAACCACCGGGGAGCTGTTTTTT	CASTKTTGELFF
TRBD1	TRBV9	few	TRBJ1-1	TGTGCCAGCAGCGGACAGGGAAACACTGAAGCTTTCTTT	CASSGQGNTEAFF
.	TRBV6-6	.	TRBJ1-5	TGTGCCAGCACGCCTATGGAGAGGGGAGGCAATCAGCCCCAGCATTTT	CASTPMERGGNQPQHF
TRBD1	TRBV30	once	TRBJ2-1	TGTGCCTGGAGACCTGGGACAGGGGGGTACAATGAGCAGTTCTTC	CAWRPGTGGYNEQFF
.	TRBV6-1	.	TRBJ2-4	TGTGCCAGCAGTGACGCGCCAGGTGGGACCCTAGCCAAAAACATTCAGTACTTC	CASSDAPGGTLAKNIQYF
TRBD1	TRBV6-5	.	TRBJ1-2	TGTGCCAGCACCAGGACAGGGCAAGGCTACACCTTC	CASTRTGQGYTF
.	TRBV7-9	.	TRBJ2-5	TGTGCCAGCAGCTTACTGACCATCCAAGAGACCCAGTACTTC	CASSLLTIQETQYF
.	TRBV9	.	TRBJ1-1	TGTGCCAGCAGCGCGTACAGGGCCACTGAAGCTTTCTTT	CASSAYRATEAFF
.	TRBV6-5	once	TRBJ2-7	TGTGCCAGCAGGCGGAACTCTGGCGAGCAGTACTTC	CASRRNSGEQYF
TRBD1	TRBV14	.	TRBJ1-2	TGTGCCAGCAGCCAAGGACGACAGGGGGCTTTTGGCTACACCTTC	CASSQGRQGAFGYTF
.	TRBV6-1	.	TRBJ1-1	TGTGCCAGCAGTGAAAATGATTGGGGGGGGACTGAAGCTTTCTTT	CASSENDWGGTEAFF
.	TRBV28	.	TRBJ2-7	TGTGCCAGCAGTTTGAGTGGTAGGGGCGGGTCCATACCCTACGAGCAGTACTTC	CASSLSGRGGSIPYEQYF
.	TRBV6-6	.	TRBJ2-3	TGTGCCAGCACCCCCTTTGGGGATACGCAGTATTTT	CASTPFGDTQYF
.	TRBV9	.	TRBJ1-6	TGTGCCAGCAGCGCAGGGCCCAATTCACCCCTCCACTTT	CASSAGPNSPLHF
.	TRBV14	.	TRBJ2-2	TGTGCCAGCAGCCTTGTGAACACCGGGGAGCTGTTTTTT	CASSLVNTGELFF
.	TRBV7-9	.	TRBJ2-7	TGTGCCAGCAGCAAAGGGGACGGCCCCTACGAGCAGTACTTC	CASSKGDGPYEQYF
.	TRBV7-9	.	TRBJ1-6	TGTGCCAGCAGCTTAGTAGGCGGACAGATAAATTCACCCCTCCACTTT	CASSLVGGQINSPLHF
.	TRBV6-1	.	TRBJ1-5	TGTGCCAGCAGTGGGAGGAAAGATCAGCCCCAGCATTTT	CASSGRKDQPQHF
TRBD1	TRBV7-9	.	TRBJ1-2	TGTGCCAGCAGCTTAGTCCAGGGGGGCACAGGGTCGATCTATGGCTACACCTTC	CASSLVQGGTGSIYGYTF
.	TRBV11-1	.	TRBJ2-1	TGTGCCAGCAGCTTCGGAGGGTTTTATATCGGGCCAGGTGAGCAGTTCTTC	CASSFGGFYIGPGEQFF
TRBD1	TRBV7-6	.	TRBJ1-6	TGTGCCAGCAGCTTAGTTGGGACAGGGGCGGGTAGCTCCTATAATTCACCCCTCCACTTT	CASSLVGTGAGSSYNSPLHF
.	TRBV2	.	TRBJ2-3	TGTGCCAGCAGTGTGAGGGGGGGTACGCAGTATTTT	CASSVRGGTQYF
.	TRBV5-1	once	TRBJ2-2	TGCGCCAGCAGCTTGAAGGGATCTTGGACCGGGGAGCTGTTTTTT	CASSLKGSWTGELFF
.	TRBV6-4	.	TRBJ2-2	TGTGCCAGCAGTTCAACCTCCGTGGGTACCGGGGAGCTGTTTTTT	CASSSTSVGTGELFF
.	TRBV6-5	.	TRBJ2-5	TGTGCCACCCACAGGACAGAAGAGACCCAGTACTTC	CATHRTEETQYF
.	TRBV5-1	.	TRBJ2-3	TGCGCCAGCACTGGCGGGGCCACAGATACGCAGTATTTT	CASTGGATDTQYF
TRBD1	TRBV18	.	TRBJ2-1	TGTGCCAGCTCACCGGACAGGGGATCCTACAATGAGCAGTTCTTC	CASSPDRGSYNEQFF
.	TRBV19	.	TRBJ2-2	TGTGCCAGTAATTCGCCCTCCACCGGGGAGCTGTTTTTT	CASNSPSTGELFF
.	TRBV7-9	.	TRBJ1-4	TGTGCCAGCAGCTTAGTTCTCCAGGTTTGGACTAATGAAAAACTGTTTTTT	CASSLVLQVWTNEKLFF
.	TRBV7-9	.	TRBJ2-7	TGTGCCAGCAGCTTGGGGGCATCAGACTCCTACGAGCAGTACTTC	CASSLGASDSYEQYF
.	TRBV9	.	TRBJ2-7	TGTGCCAGCAGCGTAGCGGCAACCAACTACGAGCAGTACTTC	CASSVAATNYEQYF
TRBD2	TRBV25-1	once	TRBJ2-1	TGTGCCAGCAGTGAGACCGGGACTCGGGGGGATGAGCAGTTCTTC	CASSETGTRGDEQFF